This T cell receptor beta chain is drawn from a study of OX40 agonist ivuxolimab in advanced cancers. Study-wide background: Patients receiving dose escalation had hepatocellular carcinoma, melanoma, renal cell or head and neck cancer.

General observations from the study: Dosing at 0.1 to 3.0 mg/kg was accompanied by clonal expansion of CD4+ and CD8+ blood T cells by week 6.

Repertoires were generated with immunoSEQ multiplex PCR, while TCRdb's copy carries only in-frame clones and drops some. This table holds just under 55,000 clones, about 80% found once. Trimming removed 0 bases from V and 2 bases from J; junction bases left unmatched: 3. This CDR3 is 16 amino acids long. The germline V gene has CDR1 SGHRS and CDR2 YFSETQ. To note about this clone: No antigen is known for it.

The V gene is TRBV5-1, the J gene TRBJ2-2; 8 nucleotides match TRBD1. Source: CD4+ or CD8+ T cells sorted from blood, taken in a trial of the OX40 agonist ivuxolimab. The sequence derives from an adult with an advanced solid tumor such as melanoma, head and neck, liver or kidney cancer. In DNA, the CDR3 is TGCGCCAGCAGCTTGGGTCCAGGGGGCAACACCGGGGAGCTGTTTTTT. It encodes CASSLGPGGNTGELFF.